This TCR beta chain was retrieved from a study of human T cells and chemical hapten exposure. Extraction yielded total RNA from whole blood (unfractionated). Each CDR3 protein is one row after TCRdb ran MiXCR on the 5' RACE reads. The repertoire has 130,000 or so distinct CDR3 sequences, over 3.5% of them found once; the top ten carry approximately 1.4%. The V and J ends lost 4 bases and 2 bases, in that order; junction bases with no gene match: 1. The CDR3 is 13 residues long. CDR1 SEHNR and CDR2 FQNEAQ come from the germline V gene (reference sequence). The clonotype comes from a female donor in good health. The V gene is TRBV7-9, the J gene TRBJ2-5; TRBD1 matches 7 bases. The CDR3 sequence: CASSSDRQETQYF. CDR3 bases: TGTGCCAGCAGCTCGGACAGGCAAGAGACCCAGTACTTC.